One sample yielded the 18 T cell receptor beta chains listed below, sequenced in a study of T cells after yellow fever vaccination. Each CDR3 protein gets one entry after TCRdb re-called the 5' RACE reads with MiXCR. The sample has 310,000 or so distinct CDR3 sequences, around 4% seen once; the top ten hold 23%. Sequencing was performed on PBMCs, taken on the day of the yellow fever booster vaccination. The receptor set was obtained from a man younger than 35 who received the YFV17D yellow fever vaccine.

The sample holds many counts of this clonotype. The V gene is TRBV12-3 or TRBV12-4, the J gene TRBJ2-2; D gene uncertain. The germline V and J ends were trimmed by 6 bases and 8 bases, with 19 bases remaining between them. The CDR3 loop spans 15 amino acids. CDR3 in amino acids: CASSYPLEDGGELFF. The CDR3 DNA reads TGTGCCAGCAGCTATCCCCTAGAGGACGGGGGGGAGCTGTTTTTT.

The chain recombines TRBV10-3 with TRBJ1-5, with TRBD1 identical over 12 bases. Per the germline V gene, CDR1 is ENHRY and CDR2 is SYGVKD. The J segment lost 5 bases and the V segment lost 4 bases, leaving 3 bases of the junction unmatched. The CDR3 extends over 15 amino acids. The CDR3 DNA reads TGTGCCATCAGTGGCGGGACAGGGGGCGATCAGCCCCAGCATTTT. It is translated as CAISGGTGGDQPQHF.

This clonotype was seen many times. CDR3 region: CASSLGSSNQPQHF. The DNA for the CDR3 is TGCGCCAGCAGCTTGGGGTCTAGCAATCAGCCCCAGCATTTT. This chain uses TRBV5-1 with TRBJ1-5; no reliable D call. The CDR3 covers 14 residues. Per germline, CDR1 SGHRS and CDR2 YFSETQ. V gave up 0 bases and J gave up 0 bases, with 4 bases separating them.

This clonotype was seen a few times. J is TRBJ1-2 and V is TRBV5-4, with D tentatively TRBD1 (6 bases). Germline CDR1 reads SGHNT; CDR2 reads YYREEE (reference sequence). The CDR3 spans 14 residues. V was cut by 2 bases and J by 3 bases, with 11 bases left in between. CDR3 loop: CASSLQGDDYGYTF. In DNA, the CDR3 is TGTGCCAGCAGCTTACAGGGAGACGACTATGGCTACACCTTC.

The sample holds many counts of this clonotype. This chain connects TRBV4-3 to TRBJ2-3; D call uncertain. Trimming left V 4 bases short and J 4 bases short, with 12 bases between. Germline V gene sequence: CDR1 LGHNA, CDR2 YSLEER. There are 14 residues in the CDR3. CDR3 nucleotides: TGCGCCAGCAGCCCGGATCACCGGGCAGATACGCAGTATTTT. Protein sequence: CASSPDHRADTQYF.

This clonotype was recorded many times. This rearrangement joins TRBV20-1 to TRBJ2-3, with a tentative D call TRBD1 (6 bases). Per germline, CDR1 DFQATT and CDR2 SNEGSKA (reference sequence). The CDR3 runs 16 residues. Trimming left V 3 bases short and J 2 bases short, with 18 bases between. CDR3: CSASLGAIVATDTQYF. The CDR3 bases are TGCAGTGCTAGCCTGGGGGCTATCGTTGCCACAGATACGCAGTATTTT.

The J gene is TRBJ1-2, the V gene TRBV6-5, with 11 positions matching TRBD1. CDR1 is MNHEY, CDR2 SVGAGI, per germline. J lost 3 bases, V lost 6 bases, and 0 bases had no gene match. The CDR3 totals 13 residues. The CDR3 coding sequence is TGTGCCAGCAGGGGACAGGGGGACTATGGCTACACCTTC. This sequence encodes CASRGQGDYGYTF.

A few counts support this clonotype. V gene TRBV6-5 combines with J gene TRBJ1-1; 11 bases line up with TRBD1. This CDR3 comprises 14 residues. CDR1 is MNHEY, CDR2 SVGAGI, per germline. The trim removed 6 bases at V and 4 bases at J, leaving 4 bases unmatched. CDR3 amino acids: CASRAGTGGTEAFF. The CDR3 bases are TGTGCCAGCAGAGCCGGGACAGGGGGCACTGAAGCTTTCTTT.

There are many counts of this clonotype. The genes are TRBV5-1 and TRBJ2-1; the match to TRBD1 covers 7 bases. Trimming at V came to 4 bases and at J to 8 bases, leaving 18 bases not matched to a gene. The CDR3 is 17 residues long. CDR1 and CDR2 (germline): SGHRS, YFSETQ. The CDR3 region has the DNA TGCGCCAGCAGCCTAAGGGTAGGATGGCAGGGGGAATATGAGCAGTTCTTC. It translates to CASSLRVGWQGEYEQFF.

CDR3 loop: CASSFQSPQETQYF. The DNA of the CDR3 is TGTGCCAGCAGCTTTCAGTCACCTCAAGAGACCCAGTACTTC. The chain carries TRBV11-1 and TRBJ2-5; D gene uncertain. Germline-derived CDR1 and CDR2 are SGHAT and FQDESV (reference sequence). CDR3 length equals 14 residues. The germline V and J ends were trimmed by 3 bases and 2 bases, with 10 bases remaining between them.

V usage is TRBV18 and J usage is TRBJ1-5, with TRBD1 identical over 11 bases. Per the germline V gene, CDR1 is KGHSH and CDR2 is LQKENI. The CDR3 contains 18 residues. V shed 3 bases and J 0 bases; nucleotides not matched to a gene: 7. CDR3: CASSPRAGQGASNQPQHF. CDR3 sequence (DNA): TGTGCCAGCTCACCCCGAGCCGGACAGGGGGCTAGCAATCAGCCCCAGCATTTT. Based on the CDR3 plus reference TRBV18 and TRBJ1-5, the full variable domain is NAGVMQNPRHLVRRRGQEARLRCSPMKGHSHVYWYRQLPEEGLKFMVYLQKENIIDESGMPKERFSAEFPKEGPSILRIQQVVRGDSAAYFCASSPRAGQGASNQPQHFGDGTRLSIL.

This clonotype was seen many times. This sequence joins TRBV7-3 and TRBJ1-2; tentatively, D is TRBD1 (6 bases). CDR3 length: 14 residues. Germline CDR1 SGHTA, CDR2 FQGTGA. Trimming pared 0 bases from V and 8 bases from J, leaving 13 bases between. The CDR3 bases are TGTGCCAGCAGCTTAACCTCACAGGGAGGAGGCTACACCTTC. Protein: CASSLTSQGGGYTF.

The sample holds many counts of this clonotype. The chain couples TRBV5-1 to TRBJ2-1; no clear D. CDR3 length: 15 residues. Germline V lookup: CDR1 SGHRS, CDR2 YFSETQ. Trimming left V 0 bases short and J 3 bases short, with 10 bases between. CDR3 in amino acids: CASSLVKNDYNEQFF. The CDR3, as DNA: TGCGCCAGCAGCTTGGTAAAGAACGACTACAATGAGCAGTTCTTC.

This clonotype was seen ten or more times. This chain links TRBV7-9 with TRBJ2-7, with no clear D. Trimming cost V 5 bases and J 0 bases, with 11 bases left between them. Germline CDR1 SEHNR, CDR2 FQNEAQ (reference sequence). This CDR3 has 14 amino acids. The CDR3 loop is CASSTSPYSYEQYF. The CDR3 bases are TGTGCCAGCAGCACAAGCCCCTACTCCTACGAGCAGTACTTC.

The chain carries TRBV5-5 and TRBJ2-5; the D gene is possibly TRBD1 (5 bases). V lost 5 bases and J 7 bases, leaving 15 bases between the germline ends. Germline V gene data show CDR1 as SGHKS and CDR2 as YYEKEE (reference sequence). The CDR3 is made up of 13 amino acids. CDR3 region: CASRHPDRGTQYF. CDR3 nucleotides: TGTGCCAGCAGACACCCTGACAGAGGGACCCAGTACTTC.

CDR3 residues: CAQGSGELFF. The CDR3 DNA follows: TGTGCTCAGGGGTCCGGGGAGCTGTTTTTT. V is TRBV30 and J is TRBJ2-2; the D gene is possibly TRBD1 (6 bases). This CDR3 has 10 residues. Germline V gives CDR1 GTSNPN, CDR2 SVGIG (reference sequence).

This clonotype was observed at least ten times. Here the CDR3 reads CASSLNEQFF. DNA of the CDR3: TGTGCCAGCAGCTTAAATGAGCAGTTCTTC. V is TRBV11-2 and J is TRBJ2-1, with D unresolved. The CDR3 spans 10 residues. CDR1 SGHAT and CDR2 FQNNGV come from the germline V gene. V dropped 2 bases and J dropped 7 bases, with 0 bases sitting between them.

The chain couples TRBV20-1 to TRBJ1-4, with 8 bases fitting TRBD1. With V trimmed by 6 bases and J by 8 bases, 14 bases remained unmatched. The CDR3 runs 15 residues. Germline V lookup: CDR1 DFQATT, CDR2 SNEGSKA (reference sequence). Here the CDR3 reads CSAIIFRGLKEKLFF. Written as DNA, the CDR3 is TGCAGTGCGATCATCTTCAGGGGGCTAAAAGAAAAACTGTTTTTT.